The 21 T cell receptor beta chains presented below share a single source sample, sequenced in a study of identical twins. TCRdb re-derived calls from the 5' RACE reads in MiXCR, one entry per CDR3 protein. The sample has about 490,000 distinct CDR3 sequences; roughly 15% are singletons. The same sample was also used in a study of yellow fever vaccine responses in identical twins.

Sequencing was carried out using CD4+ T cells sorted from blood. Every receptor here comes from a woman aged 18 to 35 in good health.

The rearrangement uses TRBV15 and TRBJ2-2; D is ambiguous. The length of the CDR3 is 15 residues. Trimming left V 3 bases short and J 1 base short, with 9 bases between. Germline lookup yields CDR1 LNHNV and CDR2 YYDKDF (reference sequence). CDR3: CATSSITKNTGELFF. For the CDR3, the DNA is TGTGCCACCAGCAGTATCACAAAGAACACCGGGGAGCTGTTTTTT.

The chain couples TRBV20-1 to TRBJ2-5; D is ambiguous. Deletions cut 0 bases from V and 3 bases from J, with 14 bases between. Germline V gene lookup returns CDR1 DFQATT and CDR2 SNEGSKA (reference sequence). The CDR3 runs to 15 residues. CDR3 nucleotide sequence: TGCAGTGCTAGAGATCGTGGGCGGACCAAAGAGACCCAGTACTTC. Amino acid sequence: CSARDRGRTKETQYF.

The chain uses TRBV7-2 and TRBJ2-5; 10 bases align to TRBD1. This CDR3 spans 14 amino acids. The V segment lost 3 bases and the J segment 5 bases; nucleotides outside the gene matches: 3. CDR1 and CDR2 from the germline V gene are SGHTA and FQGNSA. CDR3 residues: CASSFDRGQETQYF. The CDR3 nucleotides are TGTGCCAGCAGCTTCGACAGGGGGCAGGAGACCCAGTACTTC.

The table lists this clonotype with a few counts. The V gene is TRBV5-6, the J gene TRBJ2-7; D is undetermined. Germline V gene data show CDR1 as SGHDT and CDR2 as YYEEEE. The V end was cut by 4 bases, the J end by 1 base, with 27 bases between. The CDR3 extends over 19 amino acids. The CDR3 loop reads CASSQWTLESTVRSYEQYF. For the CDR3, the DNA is TGTGCCAGCAGCCAATGGACGCTTGAGAGCACCGTAAGGTCCTACGAGCAGTACTTC.

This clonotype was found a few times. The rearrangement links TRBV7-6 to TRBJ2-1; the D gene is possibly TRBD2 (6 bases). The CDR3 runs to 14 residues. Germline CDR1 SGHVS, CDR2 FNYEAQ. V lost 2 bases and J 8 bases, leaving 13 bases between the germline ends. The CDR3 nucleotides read TGTGCCAGCAGCTTAACCGGGAGAACGGATGAGCAGTTCTTC. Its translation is CASSLTGRTDEQFF.

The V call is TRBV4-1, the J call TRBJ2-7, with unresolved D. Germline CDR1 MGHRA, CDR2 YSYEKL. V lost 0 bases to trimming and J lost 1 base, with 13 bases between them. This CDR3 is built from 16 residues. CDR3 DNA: TGCGCCAGCAGCCAAGATCCATGGCTTCTTTCCTACGAGCAGTACTTC. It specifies CASSQDPWLLSYEQYF.

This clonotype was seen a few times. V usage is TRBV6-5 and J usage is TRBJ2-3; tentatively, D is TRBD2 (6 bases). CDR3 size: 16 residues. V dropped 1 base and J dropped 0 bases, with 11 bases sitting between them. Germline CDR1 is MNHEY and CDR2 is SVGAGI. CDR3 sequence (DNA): TGTGCCAGCAGTTACTTAGCGGAGCAAAGCACAGATACGCAGTATTTT. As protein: CASSYLAEQSTDTQYF.

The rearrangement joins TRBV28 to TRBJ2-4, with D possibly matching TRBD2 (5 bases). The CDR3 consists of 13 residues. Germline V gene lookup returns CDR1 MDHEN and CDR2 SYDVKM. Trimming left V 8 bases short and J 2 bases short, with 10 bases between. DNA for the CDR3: TGTGCCAGCGCCGGGGATTCCAAAAACATTCAGTACTTC. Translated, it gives CASAGDSKNIQYF.

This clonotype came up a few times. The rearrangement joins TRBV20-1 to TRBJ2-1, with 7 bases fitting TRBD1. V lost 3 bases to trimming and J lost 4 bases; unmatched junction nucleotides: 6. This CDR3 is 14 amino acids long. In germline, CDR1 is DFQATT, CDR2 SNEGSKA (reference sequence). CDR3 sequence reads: CSASTGAEYNEQFF. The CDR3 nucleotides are TGCAGTGCTAGTACAGGGGCGGAATACAATGAGCAGTTCTTC.

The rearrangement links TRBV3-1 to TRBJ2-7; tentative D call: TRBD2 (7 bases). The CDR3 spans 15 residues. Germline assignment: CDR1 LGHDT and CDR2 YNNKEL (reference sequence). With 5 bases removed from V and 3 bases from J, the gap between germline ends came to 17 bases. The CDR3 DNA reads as TGTGCCAGCAGCAAAGCGGCGGGGGCCGGCTACGAGCAGTACGTC. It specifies CASSKAAGAGYEQYV.

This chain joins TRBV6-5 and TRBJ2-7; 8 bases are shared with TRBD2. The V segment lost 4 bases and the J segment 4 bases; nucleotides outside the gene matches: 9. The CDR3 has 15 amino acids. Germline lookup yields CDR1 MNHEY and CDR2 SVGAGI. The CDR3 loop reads CASSSGGAAKYEQYV. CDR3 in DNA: TGTGCCAGCAGTTCCGGGGGGGCCGCCAAATACGAGCAGTACGTC.

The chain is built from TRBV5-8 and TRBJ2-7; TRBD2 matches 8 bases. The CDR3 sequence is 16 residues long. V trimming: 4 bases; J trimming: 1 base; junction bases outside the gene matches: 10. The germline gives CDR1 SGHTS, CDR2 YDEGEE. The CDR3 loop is CASSPQGAGVSYEQYV. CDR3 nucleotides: TGTGCCAGCAGCCCGCAGGGAGCGGGGGTTTCCTACGAGCAGTACGTC.

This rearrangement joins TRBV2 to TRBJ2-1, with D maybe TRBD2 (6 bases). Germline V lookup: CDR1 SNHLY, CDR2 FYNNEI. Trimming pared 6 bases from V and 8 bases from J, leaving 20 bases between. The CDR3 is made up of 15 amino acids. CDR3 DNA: TGTGCCAGCAGCCTAACCGGGACTTTGATCTATGAGCAGTTCTTC. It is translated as CASSLTGTLIYEQFF.

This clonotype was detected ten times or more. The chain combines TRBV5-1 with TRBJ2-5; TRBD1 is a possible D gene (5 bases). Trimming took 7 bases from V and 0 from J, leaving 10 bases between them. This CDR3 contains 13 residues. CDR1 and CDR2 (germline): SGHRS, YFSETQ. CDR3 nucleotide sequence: TGCGCCAGCGGGGCACAGGACCAAGAGACCCAGTACTTC. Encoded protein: CASGAQDQETQYF.

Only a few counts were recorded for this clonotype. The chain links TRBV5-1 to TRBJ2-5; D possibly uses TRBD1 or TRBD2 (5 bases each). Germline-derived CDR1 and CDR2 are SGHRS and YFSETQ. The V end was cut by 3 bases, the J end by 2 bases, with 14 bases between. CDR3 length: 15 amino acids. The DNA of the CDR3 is TGCGCCAGCAGCTCCGCCCCGGGACCACAAGAGACCCAGTACTTC. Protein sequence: CASSSAPGPQETQYF.

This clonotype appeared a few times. The CDR3 bases are TGCAGTGCTAGACTAGCGGGAGCTTATTACAATGAGCAGTTCTTC. Translated, it gives CSARLAGAYYNEQFF. This rearrangement joins TRBV20-1 to TRBJ2-1, with 10 bases aligning to TRBD2. Germline CDR1 is DFQATT and CDR2 is SNEGSKA (reference sequence). Trimming took 2 bases from V and 4 from J; bases not matched to a gene: 5. The CDR3 is 15 residues long.

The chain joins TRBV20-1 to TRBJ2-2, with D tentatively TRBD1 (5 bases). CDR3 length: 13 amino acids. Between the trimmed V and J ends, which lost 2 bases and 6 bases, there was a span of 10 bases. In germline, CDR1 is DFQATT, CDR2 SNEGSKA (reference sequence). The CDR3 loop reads CSARQGFSGELFF. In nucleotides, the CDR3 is TGCAGTGCTAGACAGGGTTTTTCCGGGGAGCTGTTTTTT.

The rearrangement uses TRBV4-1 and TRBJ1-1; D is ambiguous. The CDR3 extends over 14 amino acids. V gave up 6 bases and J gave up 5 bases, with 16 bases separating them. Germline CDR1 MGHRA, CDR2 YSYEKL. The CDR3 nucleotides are TGCGCCAGCAGATGGTTACAACGTTCGACTGAAGCTTTCTTT. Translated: CASRWLQRSTEAFF.

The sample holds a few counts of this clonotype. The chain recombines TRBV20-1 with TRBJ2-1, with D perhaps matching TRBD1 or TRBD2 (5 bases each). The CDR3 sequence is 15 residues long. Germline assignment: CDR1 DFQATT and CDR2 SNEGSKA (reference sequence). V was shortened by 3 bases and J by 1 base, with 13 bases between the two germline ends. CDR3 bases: TGCAGTGCTAGGGGGGACGGTGGTTCCTACAATGAGCAGTTCTTC. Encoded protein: CSARGDGGSYNEQFF.

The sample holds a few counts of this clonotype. CDR3 sequence: CASSRTPVMNTEAFF. The CDR3, as DNA: TGTGCCAGCAGCCGCACCCCAGTGATGAACACTGAAGCTTTCTTT. The chain employs TRBV3-1 and TRBJ1-1, with unresolved D. The CDR3 extends over 15 amino acids. Trimming cost V 4 bases and J 0 bases, with 12 bases left between them. CDR1 is LGHDT and CDR2 is YNNKEL in the germline V gene (reference sequence).

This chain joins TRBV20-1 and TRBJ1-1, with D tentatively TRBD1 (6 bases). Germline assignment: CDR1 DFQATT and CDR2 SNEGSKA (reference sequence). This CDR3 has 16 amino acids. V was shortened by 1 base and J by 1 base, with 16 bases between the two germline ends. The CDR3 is CSARGIAGARNTEAFF. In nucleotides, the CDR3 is TGCAGTGCTAGAGGGATCGCGGGGGCACGGAACACTGAAGCTTTCTTT.